The rows below give T cell receptor beta chains drawn from one sample of a study of blood T cell repertoires in COVID-19. Only in-frame clones appear in the TCRdb table, and some are missing; sequencing was by immunoSEQ multiplex PCR. The table includes more than 400,000 clones, approximately 90% detected once. The sequenced sample consisted of PBMCs or T cells enriched from blood (not recorded which). The source of these receptors is a young woman who had recovered from COVID-19. Each CDR3 is given without its conserved first and last residue. Fields, in order: D gene, V gene, CDR3 length, CDR3 protein. D genes are given only for firm matches.

>TRBD2|TRBV29-1|14
SVAKGTSGGGETQY
>.|TRBV30|14
AWSLGTEGPGTEAF
>TRBD1|TRBV5-1|13
ASSLNGQDGETQY
>.|TRBV11-2|14
ASSSVGPANTGELF
>TRBD1|TRBV18|14
ASSPQIAGGVQPQH
>TRBD1|TRBV12-3/TRBV12-4|11
ASSPTGGYGYT
>.|TRBV10-3|11
ATVDSATYEQY
>TRBD1|TRBV28|11
ASSLTGTYEQY
>TRBD1|TRBV5-1|14
ASSLPTGDNYNEQF
>.|TRBV7-2|12
ASSDTTSTDTQY